Here is one T cell receptor beta chain with its context. The entry originates in a study of T cell responses to AZD1222 COVID-19 vaccine. Generated by immunoSEQ multiplex PCR, the TCRdb table keeps only in-frame clones and is missing some. The sample lists 80,000 or so clones; about 85% were seen once. The germline gives CDR1 GTSNPN, CDR2 SVGIG (reference sequence). This CDR3 is 15 amino acids long. Trimming cost V 3 bases and J 6 bases; bases outside gene matches: 9. The sequenced sample was peripheral blood, obtained on day 0 of AZD1222 vaccination. This chain uses TRBV30 with TRBJ1-4; 8 bases match TRBD1. This TCR was recovered from an adult in good health. CDR3 DNA sequence: TGTGCCTGGAGCTTTTCGGGACAGGAGTATGAAAAACTGTTTTTT. It translates to CAWSFSGQEYEKLFF.